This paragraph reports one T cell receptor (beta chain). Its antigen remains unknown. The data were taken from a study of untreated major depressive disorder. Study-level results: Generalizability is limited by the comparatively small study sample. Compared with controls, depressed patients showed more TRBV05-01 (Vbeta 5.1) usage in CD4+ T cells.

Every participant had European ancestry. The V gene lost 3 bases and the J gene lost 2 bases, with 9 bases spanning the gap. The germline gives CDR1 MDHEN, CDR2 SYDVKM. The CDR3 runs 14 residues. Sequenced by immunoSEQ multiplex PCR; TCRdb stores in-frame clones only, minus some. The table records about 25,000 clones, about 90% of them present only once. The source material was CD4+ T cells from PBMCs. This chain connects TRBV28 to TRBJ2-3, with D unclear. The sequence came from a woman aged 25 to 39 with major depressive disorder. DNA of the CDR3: TGTGCCAGCAGTTTGAGTCAGTTCACAGATACGCAGTATTTT. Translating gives CASSLSQFTDTQYF.